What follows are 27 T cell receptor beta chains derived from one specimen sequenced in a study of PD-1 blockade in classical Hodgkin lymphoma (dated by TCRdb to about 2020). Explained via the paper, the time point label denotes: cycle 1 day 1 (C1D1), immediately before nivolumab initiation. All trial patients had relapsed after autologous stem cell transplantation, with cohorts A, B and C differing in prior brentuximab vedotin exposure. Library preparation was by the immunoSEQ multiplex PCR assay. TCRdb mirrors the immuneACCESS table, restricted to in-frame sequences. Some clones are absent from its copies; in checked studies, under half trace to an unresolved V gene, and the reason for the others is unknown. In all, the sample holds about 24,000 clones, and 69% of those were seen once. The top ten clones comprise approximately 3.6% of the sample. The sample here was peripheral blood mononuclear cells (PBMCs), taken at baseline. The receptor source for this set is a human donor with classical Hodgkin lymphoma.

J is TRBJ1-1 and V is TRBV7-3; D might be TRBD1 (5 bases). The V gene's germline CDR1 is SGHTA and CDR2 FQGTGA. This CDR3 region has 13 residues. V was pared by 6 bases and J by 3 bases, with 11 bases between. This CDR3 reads CASSRDQDTEAFF. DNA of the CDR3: TGTGCCAGCAGTCGGGACCAGGACACTGAAGCTTTCTTT.

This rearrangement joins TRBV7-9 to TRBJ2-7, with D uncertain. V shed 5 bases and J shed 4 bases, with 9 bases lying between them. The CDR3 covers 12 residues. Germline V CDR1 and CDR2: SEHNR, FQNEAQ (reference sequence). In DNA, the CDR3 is TGTGCCAGCAGCCCGCTGGAGTACGAGCAGTACTTC. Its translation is CASSPLEYEQYF.

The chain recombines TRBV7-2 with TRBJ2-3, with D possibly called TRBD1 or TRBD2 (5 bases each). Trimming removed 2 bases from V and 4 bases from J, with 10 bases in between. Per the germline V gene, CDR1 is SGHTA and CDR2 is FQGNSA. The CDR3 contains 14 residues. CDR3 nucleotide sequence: TGTGCCAGCAGCTTACTGCAGGGACCAGATACGCAGTATTTT. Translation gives CASSLLQGPDTQYF. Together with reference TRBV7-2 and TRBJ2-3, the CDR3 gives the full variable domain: GAGVSQSPSNKVTEKGKDVELRCDPISGHTALYWYRQSLGQGLEFLIYFQGNSAPDKSGLPSDRFSAERTGGSVSTLTIQRTQQEDSAVYLCASSLLQGPDTQYFGPGTRLTVL.

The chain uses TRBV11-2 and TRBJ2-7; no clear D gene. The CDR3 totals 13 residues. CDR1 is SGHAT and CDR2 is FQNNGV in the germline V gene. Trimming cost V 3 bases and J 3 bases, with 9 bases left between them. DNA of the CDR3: TGTGCCAGCAGCTTCGAGGTCGGCTACGAGCAGTACTTC. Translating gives CASSFEVGYEQYF.

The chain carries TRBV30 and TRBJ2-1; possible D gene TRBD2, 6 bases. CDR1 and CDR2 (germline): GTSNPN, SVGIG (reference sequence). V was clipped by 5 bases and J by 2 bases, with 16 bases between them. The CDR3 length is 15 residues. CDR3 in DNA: TGTGCCTGGGACCTGACCGGGGGAACCTACAATGAGCAGTTCTTC. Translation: CAWDLTGGTYNEQFF.

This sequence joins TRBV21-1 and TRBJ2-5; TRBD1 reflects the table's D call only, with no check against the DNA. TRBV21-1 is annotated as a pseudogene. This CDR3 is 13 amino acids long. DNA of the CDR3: TGTGCCAGCAGCAAGGCAGGGGGAGAGACCCAGTACTTC. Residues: CASSKAGGETQYF.

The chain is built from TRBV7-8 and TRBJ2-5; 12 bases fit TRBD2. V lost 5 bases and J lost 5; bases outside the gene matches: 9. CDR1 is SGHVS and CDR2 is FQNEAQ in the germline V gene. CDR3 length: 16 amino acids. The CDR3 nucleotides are TGTGCCAGCAGCGATCCTAGCGGGGGGGCGAAGGAGACCCAGTACTTC. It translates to CASSDPSGGAKETQYF.

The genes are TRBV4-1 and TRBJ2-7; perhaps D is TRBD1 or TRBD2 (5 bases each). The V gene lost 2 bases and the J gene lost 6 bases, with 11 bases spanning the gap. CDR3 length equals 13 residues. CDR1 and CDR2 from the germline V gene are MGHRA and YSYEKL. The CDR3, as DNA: TGCGCCAGCAGCCAAAATCCCGGGACCGAGCAGTACTTC. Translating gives CASSQNPGTEQYF.

CDR3 sequence: CASSTHGRGTNEKLFF. For the CDR3, the DNA is TGTGCCAGCAGCACCCATGGCAGGGGCACTAATGAAAAACTGTTTTTT. The chain uses TRBV21-1 and TRBJ1-4; no DNA check was done on the table's D call, TRBD1. TRBV21-1 is shown as a pseudogene. The CDR3 extends over 16 amino acids.

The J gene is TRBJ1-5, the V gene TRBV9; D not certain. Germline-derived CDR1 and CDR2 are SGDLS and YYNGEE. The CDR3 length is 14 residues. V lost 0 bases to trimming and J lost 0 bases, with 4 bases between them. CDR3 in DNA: TGTGCCAGCAGCGTAGGGTATAGCAATCAGCCCCAGCATTTT. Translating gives CASSVGYSNQPQHF.

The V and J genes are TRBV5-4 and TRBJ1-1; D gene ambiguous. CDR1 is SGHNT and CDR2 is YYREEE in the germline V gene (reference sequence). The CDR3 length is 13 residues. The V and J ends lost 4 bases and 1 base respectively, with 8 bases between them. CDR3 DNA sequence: TGTGCCAGCAGCCGGCTAGAGAACACTGAAGCTTTCTTT. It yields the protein CASSRLENTEAFF.

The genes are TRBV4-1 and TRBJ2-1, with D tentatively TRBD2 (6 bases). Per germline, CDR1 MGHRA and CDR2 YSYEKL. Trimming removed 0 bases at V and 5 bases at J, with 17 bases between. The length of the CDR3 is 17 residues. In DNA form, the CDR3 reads TGCGCCAGCAGCCAAGATACGTTCGGGGGTGGGGACAATGAGCAGTTCTTC. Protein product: CASSQDTFGGGDNEQFF.

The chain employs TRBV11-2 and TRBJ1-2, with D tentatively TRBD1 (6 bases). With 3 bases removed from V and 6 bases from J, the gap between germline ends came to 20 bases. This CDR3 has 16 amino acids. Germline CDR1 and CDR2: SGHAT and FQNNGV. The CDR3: CASSFNPGHPRDGYTF. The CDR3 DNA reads TGTGCCAGCAGCTTTAACCCGGGACACCCGAGGGATGGCTACACCTTC.

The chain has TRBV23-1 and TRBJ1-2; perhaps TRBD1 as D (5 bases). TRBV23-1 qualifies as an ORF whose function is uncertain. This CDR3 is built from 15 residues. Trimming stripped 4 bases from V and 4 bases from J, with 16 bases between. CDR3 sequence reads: CASSRPGHWSYGYTF. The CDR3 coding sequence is TGCGCCAGCAGTCGACCGGGGCACTGGAGCTATGGCTACACCTTC.

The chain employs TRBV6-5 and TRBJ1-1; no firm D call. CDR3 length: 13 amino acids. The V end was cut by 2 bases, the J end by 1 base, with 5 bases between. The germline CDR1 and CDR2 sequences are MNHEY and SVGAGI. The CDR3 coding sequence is TGTGCCAGCAGTTACACAGCGAACACTGAAGCTTTCTTT. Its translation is CASSYTANTEAFF.

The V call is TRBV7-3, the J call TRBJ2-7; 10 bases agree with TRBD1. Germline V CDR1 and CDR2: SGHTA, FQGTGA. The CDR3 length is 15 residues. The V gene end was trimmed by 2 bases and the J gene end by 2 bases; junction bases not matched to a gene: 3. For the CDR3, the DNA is TGTGCCAGCAGCTTAGGGACAGGGGAAACCTACGAGCAGTACTTC. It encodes CASSLGTGETYEQYF.

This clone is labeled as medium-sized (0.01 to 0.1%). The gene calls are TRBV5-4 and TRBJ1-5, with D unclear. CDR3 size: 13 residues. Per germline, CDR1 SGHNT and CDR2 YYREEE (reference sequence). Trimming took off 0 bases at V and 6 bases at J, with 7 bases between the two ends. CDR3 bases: TGTGCCAGCAGCTTGGGACGTGGTCAGCCCCAGCATTTT. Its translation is CASSLGRGQPQHF.

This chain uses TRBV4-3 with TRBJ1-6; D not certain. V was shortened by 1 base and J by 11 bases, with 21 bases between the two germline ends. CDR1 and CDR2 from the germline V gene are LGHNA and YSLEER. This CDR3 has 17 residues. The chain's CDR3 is CASSQGLLTRQPPPLHF. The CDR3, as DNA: TGCGCCAGCAGCCAAGGATTGTTAACCCGCCAGCCCCCACCCCTCCACTTT.

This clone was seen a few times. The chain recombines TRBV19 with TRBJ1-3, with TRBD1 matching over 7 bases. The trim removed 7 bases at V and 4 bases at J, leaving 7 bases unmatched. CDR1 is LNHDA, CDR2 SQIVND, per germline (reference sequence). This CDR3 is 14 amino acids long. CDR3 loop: CASTSTGYGNTIYF. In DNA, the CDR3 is TGTGCCAGTACCTCGACAGGGTACGGAAACACCATATATTTT.

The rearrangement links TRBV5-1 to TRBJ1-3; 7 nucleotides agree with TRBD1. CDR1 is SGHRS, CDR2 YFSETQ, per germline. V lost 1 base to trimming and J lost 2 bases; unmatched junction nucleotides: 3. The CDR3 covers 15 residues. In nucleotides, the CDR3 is TGCGCCAGCAGCTTGTCGACAGGGACTGGAAACACCATATATTTT. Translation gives CASSLSTGTGNTIYF.

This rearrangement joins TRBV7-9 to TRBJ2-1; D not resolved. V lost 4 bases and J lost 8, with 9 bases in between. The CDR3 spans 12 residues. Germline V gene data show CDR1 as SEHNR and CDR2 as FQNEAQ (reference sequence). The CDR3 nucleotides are TGTGCCAGCAGCTCAACTGACTATGAGCAGTTCTTC. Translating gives CASSSTDYEQFF.

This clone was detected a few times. This CDR3 is CASSEAIRLGEQYF. CDR3 in DNA: TGTGCCAGCAGTGAAGCCATCAGGTTGGGGGAGCAGTACTTC. The gene calls are TRBV6-1 and TRBJ2-7; D ambiguous. This CDR3 is built from 14 residues. V was pared by 0 bases and J by 7 bases, with 13 bases between. Germline CDR1 reads MNHNS; CDR2 reads SASEGT.

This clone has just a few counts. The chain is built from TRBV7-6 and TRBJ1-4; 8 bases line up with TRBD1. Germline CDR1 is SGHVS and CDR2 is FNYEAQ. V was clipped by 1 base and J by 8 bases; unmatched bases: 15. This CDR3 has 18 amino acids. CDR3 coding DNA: TGTGCCAGCAGCTTAGTGGAGGTCCGAGGACAGGGAGGCGAAAAACTGTTTTTT. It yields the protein CASSLVEVRGQGGEKLFF.

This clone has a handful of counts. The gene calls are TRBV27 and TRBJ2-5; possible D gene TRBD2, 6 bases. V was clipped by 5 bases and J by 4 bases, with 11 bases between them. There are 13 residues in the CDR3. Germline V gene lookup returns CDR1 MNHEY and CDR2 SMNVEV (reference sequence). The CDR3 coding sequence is TGTGCCAGCAGTCTGGGGGGAGGAGAGACCCAGTACTTC. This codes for CASSLGGGETQYF.

This CDR3 is CASRAGGDQPQHF. CDR3 bases: TGTGCCAGTAGGGCAGGGGGCGATCAGCCCCAGCATTTT. The chain links TRBV19 to TRBJ1-5; 8 positions agree with TRBD1. The CDR3 is 13 amino acids. Germline V gene sequence: CDR1 LNHDA, CDR2 SQIVND (reference sequence). V shed 6 bases and J 5 bases; nucleotides not matched to a gene: 3.

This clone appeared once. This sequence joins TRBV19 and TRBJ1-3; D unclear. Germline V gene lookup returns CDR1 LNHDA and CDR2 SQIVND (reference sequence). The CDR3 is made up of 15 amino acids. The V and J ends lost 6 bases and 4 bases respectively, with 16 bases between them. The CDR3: CASRLRRGSGNTIYF. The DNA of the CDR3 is TGTGCCAGTAGACTCAGGAGAGGAAGCGGAAACACCATATATTTT.

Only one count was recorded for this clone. This CDR3 is CATRRGSTEAFF. The CDR3 DNA reads as TGTGCCACCAGGAGGGGATCCACTGAAGCTTTCTTT. The chain has TRBV15 and TRBJ1-1; tentative D call: TRBD1 (5 bases). Trimming took off 6 bases at V and 4 bases at J, with 9 bases between the two ends. The CDR3 has 12 residues. Germline CDR1 reads LNHNV; CDR2 reads YYDKDF (reference sequence).